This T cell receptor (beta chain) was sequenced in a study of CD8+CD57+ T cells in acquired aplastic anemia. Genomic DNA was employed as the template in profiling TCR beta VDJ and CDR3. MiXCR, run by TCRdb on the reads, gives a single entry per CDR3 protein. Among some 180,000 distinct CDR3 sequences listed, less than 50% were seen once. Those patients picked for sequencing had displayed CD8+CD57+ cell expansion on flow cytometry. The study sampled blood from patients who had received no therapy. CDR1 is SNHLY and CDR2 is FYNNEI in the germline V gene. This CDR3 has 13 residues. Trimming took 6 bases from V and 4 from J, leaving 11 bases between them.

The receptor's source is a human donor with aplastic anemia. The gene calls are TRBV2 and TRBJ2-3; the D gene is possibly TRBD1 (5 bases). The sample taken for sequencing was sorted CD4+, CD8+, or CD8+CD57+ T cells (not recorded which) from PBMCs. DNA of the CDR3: TGTGCCAGCAGAGCCCGACAGTCAGATACGCAGTATTTT. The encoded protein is CASRARQSDTQYF. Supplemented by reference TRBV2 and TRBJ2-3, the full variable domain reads EPEVTQTPSHQVTQMGQEVILRCVPISNHLYFYWYRQILGQKVEFLVSFYNNEISEKSEIFDDQFSVERPDGSNFTLKIRSTKLEDSAMYFCASRARQSDTQYFGPGTRLTVL.